A selection of T cell receptor beta chains follows, all from one sample in a study of cytomegalovirus exposure and HLA in healthy donors. Repertoires were generated with immunoSEQ multiplex PCR, while TCRdb's copy carries only in-frame clones and drops some. The table includes approximately 120,000 clones, 77% detected once. The sample comprised PBMCs. The source of these receptors is a woman aged 40 to 50 in good health and CMV-seropositive. Both conserved end residues are part of each CDR3. D genes are given only for firm matches. Not every row has a clone size; where given, it reads once, few, many or a size class.

v_gene: TRBV11-2
j_gene: TRBJ1-6
len: 14
abundance: NA
d_gene: TRBD1
CDR3aa: CASSWDRGNSPLHF
CDR3nt: TGTGCCAGCAGTTGGGACAGGGGTAATTCACCCCTCCACTTT

v_gene: TRBV28
j_gene: TRBJ1-5
len: 17
abundance: NA
d_gene: TRBD1
CDR3aa: CASSLWTGQGYNQPQHF
CDR3nt: TGTGCCAGCAGTTTATGGACGGGACAGGGATACAATCAGCCCCAGCATTTT

v_gene: TRBV30
j_gene: TRBJ1-1
len: 16
abundance: NA
d_gene: TRBD1
CDR3aa: CAWSQTSRGRGTEAFF
CDR3nt: TGTGCCTGGAGTCAAACTTCGAGGGGGCGAGGAACTGAAGCTTTCTTT

v_gene: TRBV27
j_gene: TRBJ2-1
len: 15
abundance: NA
d_gene: TRBD2
CDR3aa: CASSLLAGEGNEQFF
CDR3nt: TGTGCCAGCAGTTTACTAGCGGGAGAGGGGAATGAGCAGTTCTTC

v_gene: TRBV14
j_gene: TRBJ2-7
len: 12
abundance: NA
d_gene: NA
CDR3aa: CASSPLERRIYF
CDR3nt: TGTGCCAGCAGCCCCCTCGAGAGGAGGATCTACTTC

v_gene: TRBV25-1
j_gene: TRBJ2-7
len: 16
abundance: NA
d_gene: TRBD1
CDR3aa: CASSALDRVGLYEQYF
CDR3nt: TGTGCCAGCAGTGCATTGGACAGGGTGGGCCTCTACGAGCAGTACTTC

v_gene: TRBV6-5
j_gene: TRBJ2-2
len: 13
abundance: NA
d_gene: NA
CDR3aa: CASTSRGGGELFF
CDR3nt: TGTGCCAGCACGAGCCGAGGTGGCGGGGAGCTGTTTTTT

v_gene: TRBV5-1
j_gene: TRBJ2-4
len: 13
abundance: NA
d_gene: NA
CDR3aa: CASSGDTKNIQYF
CDR3nt: TGCGCCAGCAGTGGGGACACCAAAAACATTCAGTACTTC

v_gene: TRBV7-9
j_gene: TRBJ2-7
len: 15
abundance: NA
d_gene: NA
CDR3aa: CASSSDGLRSYEQYF
CDR3nt: TGTGCCAGCAGCTCGGACGGACTGAGGTCCTACGAGCAGTACTTC

v_gene: TRBV5-1
j_gene: TRBJ1-1
len: 14
abundance: NA
d_gene: TRBD1
CDR3aa: CASSRTGMNTEAFF
CDR3nt: TGCGCCAGCAGCCGGACAGGGATGAACACTGAAGCTTTCTTT

v_gene: TRBV2
j_gene: TRBJ2-7
len: 15
abundance: NA
d_gene: TRBD2
CDR3aa: CASNVFGTSGDEQYF
CDR3nt: TGTGCCAGCAATGTATTTGGGACTAGCGGTGACGAGCAGTACTTC

v_gene: TRBV5-1
j_gene: TRBJ2-3
len: 11
abundance: NA
d_gene: NA
CDR3aa: CASSFGDTQYF
CDR3nt: TGCGCCAGCAGCTTCGGGGATACGCAGTATTTT

v_gene: TRBV7-9
j_gene: TRBJ2-2
len: 12
abundance: NA
d_gene: NA
CDR3aa: CASSPPTGELFF
CDR3nt: TGTGCCAGCAGCCCCCCGACCGGGGAGCTGTTTTTT

v_gene: TRBV5-1
j_gene: TRBJ2-1
len: 16
abundance: many
d_gene: NA
CDR3aa: CASSLNPGLAYNEQFF
CDR3nt: TGCGCCAGCAGCTTAAATCCGGGACTGGCCTACAATGAGCAGTTCTTC

v_gene: TRBV19
j_gene: TRBJ2-2
len: 15
abundance: NA
d_gene: TRBD2
CDR3aa: CASYSGTTNAGELFF
CDR3nt: TGTGCCAGCTATAGCGGGACGACGAACGCCGGGGAGCTGTTTTTT

v_gene: TRBV5-1
j_gene: TRBJ2-7
len: 14
abundance: few
d_gene: TRBD1
CDR3aa: CASSWRGGEDEQYF
CDR3nt: TGCGCCAGCAGTTGGAGAGGGGGCGAGGACGAGCAGTACTTC

v_gene: TRBV5-1
j_gene: TRBJ2-1
len: 18
abundance: NA
d_gene: TRBD2
CDR3aa: CASSKRAGGPSSYNEQFF
CDR3nt: TGCGCCTCCTCGAAGAGAGCGGGAGGGCCTAGCTCCTACAATGAGCAGTTCTTC

v_gene: TRBV6-5
j_gene: TRBJ2-2
len: 15
abundance: NA
d_gene: NA
CDR3aa: CASSYDTSGAGELFF
CDR3nt: TGTGCCAGCAGTTACGATACTAGTGGAGCCGGGGAGCTGTTTTTT

v_gene: TRBV2
j_gene: TRBJ1-4
len: 17
abundance: NA
d_gene: TRBD1
CDR3aa: CASRPLGQGAIDEKLFF
CDR3nt: TGTGCCAGCAGGCCACTAGGACAGGGAGCAATAGATGAAAAACTGTTTTTT

v_gene: TRBV10-1
j_gene: TRBJ2-7
len: 14
abundance: NA
d_gene: NA
CDR3aa: CASSETGSFYEQYF
CDR3nt: TGCGCCAGCAGTGAAACAGGGAGCTTCTACGAGCAGTACTTC

v_gene: TRBV5-5
j_gene: TRBJ1-1
len: 13
abundance: NA
d_gene: NA
CDR3aa: CASATEPNTEAFF
CDR3nt: TGTGCCAGCGCCACAGAACCGAACACTGAAGCTTTCTTT

v_gene: TRBV6-6
j_gene: TRBJ1-3
len: 16
abundance: NA
d_gene: NA
CDR3aa: CASSTKTPASGNTIYF
CDR3nt: TGTGCCAGCAGTACGAAGACACCCGCCTCTGGAAACACCATATATTTT

v_gene: TRBV6-5
j_gene: TRBJ1-1
len: 13
abundance: NA
d_gene: NA
CDR3aa: CASSLGMNLEAFF
CDR3nt: TGTGCCAGCAGTCTCGGGATGAATCTTGAAGCTTTCTTT

v_gene: TRBV7-9
j_gene: TRBJ1-1
len: 15
abundance: few
d_gene: NA
CDR3aa: CSSSVRGGMNTEAFF
CDR3nt: TGTTCCAGCAGCGTAAGGGGGGGGATGAACACTGAAGCTTTCTTT

v_gene: TRBV7-2
j_gene: TRBJ1-4
len: 15
abundance: NA
d_gene: NA
CDR3aa: CASSLSRGANEKLFF
CDR3nt: TGTGCCAGCAGCTTAAGCCGGGGAGCTAATGAAAAACTGTTTTTT

v_gene: TRBV27
j_gene: TRBJ2-3
len: 15
abundance: NA
d_gene: TRBD2
CDR3aa: CASSTSWTSADTQYF
CDR3nt: TGTGCCAGCAGTACCAGTTGGACTAGCGCAGATACGCAGTATTTT

v_gene: TRBV28
j_gene: TRBJ2-7
len: 17
abundance: NA
d_gene: NA
CDR3aa: CASSLRDSLLSSYEQYF
CDR3nt: TGTGCCAGCAGTTTACGGGATTCGCTCCTGAGCTCCTACGAGCAGTACTTC

v_gene: TRBV4-1
j_gene: TRBJ2-3
len: 18
abundance: NA
d_gene: TRBD2
CDR3aa: CASSRSIVAGGGTDTQYF
CDR3nt: TGCGCCAGCAGCCGGAGCATAGTAGCGGGAGGCGGCACAGATACGCAGTATTTT

v_gene: TRBV6-4
j_gene: TRBJ2-7
len: 12
abundance: NA
d_gene: NA
CDR3aa: CASSALGYEQYF
CDR3nt: TGTGCCAGCAGTGCCCTCGGCTACGAGCAGTACTTC

v_gene: TRBV2
j_gene: TRBJ1-2
len: 13
abundance: NA
d_gene: TRBD1
CDR3aa: CASSARGPRGYTF
CDR3nt: TGTGCCAGCAGTGCCAGGGGGCCTCGAGGCTACACCTTC

v_gene: TRBV19
j_gene: TRBJ2-2
len: 14
abundance: NA
d_gene: TRBD1
CDR3aa: CASTDRAGTGELFF
CDR3nt: TGTGCCAGTACCGACAGGGCGGGCACCGGGGAGCTGTTTTTT

v_gene: TRBV11-1
j_gene: TRBJ1-1
len: 13
abundance: NA
d_gene: NA
CDR3aa: CASSRTPNTEAFF
CDR3nt: TGTGCCAGCAGCCGGACACCGAACACTGAAGCTTTCTTT

v_gene: TRBV7-2
j_gene: TRBJ2-7
len: 13
abundance: NA
d_gene: TRBD1
CDR3aa: CASSLDRFYEQYF
CDR3nt: TGTGCCAGCAGCCTGGACAGGTTCTACGAGCAGTACTTC

v_gene: TRBV2
j_gene: TRBJ2-7
len: 16
abundance: NA
d_gene: NA
CDR3aa: CASSLRAGRTSREQYF
CDR3nt: TGTGCCAGCAGCCTGAGGGCCGGGAGAACTTCCCGCGAGCAGTACTTC

v_gene: TRBV28
j_gene: TRBJ1-2
len: 16
abundance: few
d_gene: NA
CDR3aa: CASSPSSRGRGEGYTF
CDR3nt: TGTGCCAGCAGCCCTTCCTCCCGCGGGCGCGGGGAAGGCTACACCTTC

v_gene: TRBV7-2
j_gene: TRBJ1-5
len: 13
abundance: few
d_gene: NA
CDR3aa: CASSPQGSQPQHF
CDR3nt: TGTGCCAGCAGCCCCCAGGGGAGTCAGCCCCAGCATTTT

v_gene: TRBV7-3
j_gene: TRBJ2-3
len: 15
abundance: NA
d_gene: TRBD2
CDR3aa: CASSLQGLATDTQYF
CDR3nt: TGTGCCAGCAGCTTACAGGGACTAGCGACAGATACGCAGTATTTT

v_gene: TRBV28
j_gene: TRBJ2-7
len: 13
abundance: NA
d_gene: TRBD1
CDR3aa: CASSPGTGYEQYF
CDR3nt: TGTGCCAGCAGTCCCGGGACAGGCTACGAGCAGTACTTC

v_gene: TRBV6-6
j_gene: TRBJ2-5
len: 16
abundance: NA
d_gene: NA
CDR3aa: CASSYTVLSLGGEQYF
CDR3nt: TGTGCCAGCAGTTACACCGTACTCAGCCTCGGGGGAGAGCAGTACTTC

v_gene: TRBV7-9
j_gene: TRBJ2-7
len: 15
abundance: NA
d_gene: NA
CDR3aa: CASSPPHLSSYEQYF
CDR3nt: TGTGCCAGCAGCCCCCCCCACCTAAGCTCCTACGAGCAGTACTTC

v_gene: TRBV18
j_gene: TRBJ1-2
len: 12
abundance: NA
d_gene: NA
CDR3aa: CASSSTGYGYTF
CDR3nt: TGTGCCAGCTCATCGACAGGCTATGGCTACACCTTC